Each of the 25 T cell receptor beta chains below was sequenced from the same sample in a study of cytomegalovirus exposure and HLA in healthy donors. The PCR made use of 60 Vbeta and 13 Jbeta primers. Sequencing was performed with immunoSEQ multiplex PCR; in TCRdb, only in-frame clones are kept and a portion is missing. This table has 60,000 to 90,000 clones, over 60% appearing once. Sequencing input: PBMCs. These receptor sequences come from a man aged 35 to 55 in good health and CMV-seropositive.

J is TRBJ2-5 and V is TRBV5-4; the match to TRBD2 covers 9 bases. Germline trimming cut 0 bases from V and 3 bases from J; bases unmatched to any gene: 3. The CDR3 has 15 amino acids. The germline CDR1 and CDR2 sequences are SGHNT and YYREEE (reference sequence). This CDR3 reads CASSLGLADEETQYF. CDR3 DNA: TGTGCCAGCAGCTTGGGACTAGCGGATGAAGAGACCCAGTACTTC.

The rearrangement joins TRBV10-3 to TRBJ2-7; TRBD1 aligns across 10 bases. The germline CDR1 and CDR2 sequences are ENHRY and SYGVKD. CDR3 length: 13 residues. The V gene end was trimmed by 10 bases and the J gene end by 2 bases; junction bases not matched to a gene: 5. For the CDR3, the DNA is TGTGCCACGGGGACAGGGGTTACCTACGAGCAGTACTTC. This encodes CATGTGVTYEQYF.

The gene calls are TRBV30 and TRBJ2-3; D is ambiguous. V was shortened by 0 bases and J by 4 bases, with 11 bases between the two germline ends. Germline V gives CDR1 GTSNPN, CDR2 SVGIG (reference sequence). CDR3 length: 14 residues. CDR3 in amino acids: CAWSVLSRSDTQYF. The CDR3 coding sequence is TGTGCCTGGAGTGTACTGTCTCGATCAGATACGCAGTATTTT.

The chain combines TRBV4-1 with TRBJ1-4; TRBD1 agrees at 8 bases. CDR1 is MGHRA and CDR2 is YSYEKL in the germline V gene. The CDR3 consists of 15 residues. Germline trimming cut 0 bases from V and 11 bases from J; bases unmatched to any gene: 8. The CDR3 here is CASSQETGVKLKLFF. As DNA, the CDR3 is TGCGCCAGCAGCCAAGAGACAGGGGTAAAGTTGAAACTGTTTTTT.

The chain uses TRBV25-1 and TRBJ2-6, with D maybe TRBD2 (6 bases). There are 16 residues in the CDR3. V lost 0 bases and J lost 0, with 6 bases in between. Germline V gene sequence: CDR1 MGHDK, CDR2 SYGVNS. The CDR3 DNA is TGTGCCAGCAGTGAATACGGGGGCTCTGGGGCCAACGTCCTGACTTTC. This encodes CASSEYGGSGANVLTF.

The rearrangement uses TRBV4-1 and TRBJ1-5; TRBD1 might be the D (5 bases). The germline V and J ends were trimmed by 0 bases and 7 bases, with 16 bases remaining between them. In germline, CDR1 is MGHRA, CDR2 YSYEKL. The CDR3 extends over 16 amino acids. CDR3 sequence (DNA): TGCGCCAGCAGCCAAGAAGGAGCAGGGCGAGACCAGCCCCAGCATTTT. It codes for CASSQEGAGRDQPQHF.

The CDR3 DNA reads as TGTGCCAGCAGTTTTCCCGGGGATACGCAGTATTTT. Its protein product is CASSFPGDTQYF. The genes are TRBV6-6 and TRBJ2-3; D uncertain. CDR1 and CDR2 (germline): MNHNY, SVGAGI (reference sequence). The CDR3 spans 12 residues. V was pared by 4 bases and J by 6 bases, with 8 bases between.

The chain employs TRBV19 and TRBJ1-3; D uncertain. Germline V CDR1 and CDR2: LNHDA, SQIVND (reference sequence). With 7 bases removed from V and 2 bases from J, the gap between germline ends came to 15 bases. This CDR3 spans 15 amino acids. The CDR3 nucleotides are TGTGCCAGTACCCTTGGCGGTATTACTGGAAACACCATATATTTT. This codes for CASTLGGITGNTIYF.

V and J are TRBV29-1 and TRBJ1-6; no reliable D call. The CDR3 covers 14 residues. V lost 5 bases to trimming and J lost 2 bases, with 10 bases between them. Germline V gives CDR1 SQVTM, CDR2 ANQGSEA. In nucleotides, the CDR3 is TGCAGCGTTCGAGAGGGTACCTATAATTCACCCCTCCACTTT. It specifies CSVREGTYNSPLHF.

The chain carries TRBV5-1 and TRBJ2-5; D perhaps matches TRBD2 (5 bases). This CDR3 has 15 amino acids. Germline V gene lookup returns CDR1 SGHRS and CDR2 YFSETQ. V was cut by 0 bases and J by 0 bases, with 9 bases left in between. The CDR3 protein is CASSLERGYQETQYF. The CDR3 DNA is TGCGCCAGCAGCTTGGAGAGAGGGTACCAAGAGACCCAGTACTTC.

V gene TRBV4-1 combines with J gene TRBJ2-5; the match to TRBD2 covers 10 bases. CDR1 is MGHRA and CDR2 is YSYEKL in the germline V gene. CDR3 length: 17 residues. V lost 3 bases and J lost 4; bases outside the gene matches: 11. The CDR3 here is CASSQASGRALGETQYF. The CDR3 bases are TGCGCCAGCAGCCAGGCCAGCGGGAGGGCCCTTGGAGAGACCCAGTACTTC.

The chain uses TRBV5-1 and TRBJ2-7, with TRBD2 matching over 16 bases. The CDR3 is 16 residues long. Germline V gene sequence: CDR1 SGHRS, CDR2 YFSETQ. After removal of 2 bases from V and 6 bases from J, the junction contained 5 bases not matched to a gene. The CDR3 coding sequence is TGCGCCAGCAGCTTCGGGACTAGCGGGAGGGCCGTCGAGCAGTACTTC. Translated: CASSFGTSGRAVEQYF.

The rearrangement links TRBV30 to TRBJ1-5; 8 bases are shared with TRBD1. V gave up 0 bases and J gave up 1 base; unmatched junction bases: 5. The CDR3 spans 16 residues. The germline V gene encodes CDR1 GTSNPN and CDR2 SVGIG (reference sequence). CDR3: CAWSVGAGGSNQPQHF. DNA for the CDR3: TGTGCCTGGAGTGTTGGGGCAGGGGGCAGCAATCAGCCCCAGCATTTT. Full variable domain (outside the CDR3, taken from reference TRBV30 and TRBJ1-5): SQTIHQWPATLVQPVGSPLSLECTVEGTSNPNLYWYRQAAGRGLQLLFYSVGIGQISSEVPQNLSASRPQDRQFILSSKKLLLSDSGFYLCAWSVGAGGSNQPQHFGDGTRLSIL.

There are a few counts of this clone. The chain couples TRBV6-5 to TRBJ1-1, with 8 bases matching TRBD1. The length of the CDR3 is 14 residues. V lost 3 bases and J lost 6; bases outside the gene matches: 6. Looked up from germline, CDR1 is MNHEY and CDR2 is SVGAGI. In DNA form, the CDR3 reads TGTGCCAGCAGTTATATCGGACAGGGAGCTGAAGCTTTCTTT. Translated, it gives CASSYIGQGAEAFF.

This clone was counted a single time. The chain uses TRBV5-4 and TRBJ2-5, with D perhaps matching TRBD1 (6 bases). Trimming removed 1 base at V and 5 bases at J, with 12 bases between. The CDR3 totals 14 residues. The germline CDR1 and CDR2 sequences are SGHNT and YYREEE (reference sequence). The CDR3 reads CASSLMGARETQYF. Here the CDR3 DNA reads TGTGCCAGCAGCTTGATGGGGGCGAGGGAGACCCAGTACTTC. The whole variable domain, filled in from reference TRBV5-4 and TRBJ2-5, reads ETGVTQSPTHLIKTRGQQVTLRCSSQSGHNTVSWYQQALGQGPQFIFQYYREEENGRGNFPPRFSGLQFPNYSSELNVNALELDDSALYLCASSLMGARETQYFGPGTRLLVL.

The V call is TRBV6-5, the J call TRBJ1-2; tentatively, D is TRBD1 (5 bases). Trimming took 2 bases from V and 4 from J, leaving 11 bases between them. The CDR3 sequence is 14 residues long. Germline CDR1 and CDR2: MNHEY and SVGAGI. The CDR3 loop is CASSYSQGLYGYTF. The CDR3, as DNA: TGTGCCAGCAGTTACAGCCAGGGCCTCTATGGCTACACCTTC.

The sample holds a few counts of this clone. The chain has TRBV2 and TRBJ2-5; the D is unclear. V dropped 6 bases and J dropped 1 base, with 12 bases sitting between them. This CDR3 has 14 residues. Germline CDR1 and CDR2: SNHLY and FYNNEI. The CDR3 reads CASSPGEVQETQYF. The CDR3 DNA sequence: TGTGCCAGCAGCCCCGGTGAGGTCCAAGAGACCCAGTACTTC.

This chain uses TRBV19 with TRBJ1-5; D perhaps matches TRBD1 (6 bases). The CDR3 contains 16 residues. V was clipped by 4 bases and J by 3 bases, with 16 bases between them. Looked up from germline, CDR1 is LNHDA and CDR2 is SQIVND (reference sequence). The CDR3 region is CASSKQGMRTNQPQHF. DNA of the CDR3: TGTGCCAGTAGTAAGCAGGGGATGAGGACCAATCAGCCCCAGCATTTT. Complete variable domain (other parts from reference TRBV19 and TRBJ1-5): DGGITQSPKYLFRKEGQNVTLSCEQNLNHDAMYWYRQDPGQGLRLIYYSQIVNDFQKGDIAEGYSVSREKKESFPLTVTSAQKNPTAFYLCASSKQGMRTNQPQHFGDGTRLSIL.

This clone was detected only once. CDR3 amino acids: CASSPQGADEKLFF. The CDR3 DNA follows: TGTGCCAGCAGCCCACAGGGGGCGGATGAAAAACTGTTTTTT. This chain joins TRBV2 and TRBJ1-4, with TRBD1 matching over 9 bases. Germline-derived CDR1 and CDR2 are SNHLY and FYNNEI. CDR3 length: 14 residues. The V gene end was trimmed by 6 bases and the J gene end by 6 bases; junction bases not matched to a gene: 5.

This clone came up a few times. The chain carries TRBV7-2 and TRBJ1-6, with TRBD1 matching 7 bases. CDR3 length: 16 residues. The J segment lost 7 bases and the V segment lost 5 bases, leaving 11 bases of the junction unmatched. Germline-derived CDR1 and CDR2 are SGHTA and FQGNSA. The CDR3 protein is CASSRTATGRNSPLHF. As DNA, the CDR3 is TGTGCCAGCAGCAGAACGGCGACAGGGAGAAATTCACCCCTCCACTTT.

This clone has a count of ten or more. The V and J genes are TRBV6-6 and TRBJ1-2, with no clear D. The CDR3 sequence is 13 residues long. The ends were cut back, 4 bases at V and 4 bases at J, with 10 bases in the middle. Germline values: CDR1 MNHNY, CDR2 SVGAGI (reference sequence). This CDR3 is CASSSAGSYGYTF. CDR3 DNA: TGTGCCAGCAGTTCGGCGGGGAGCTATGGCTACACCTTC.

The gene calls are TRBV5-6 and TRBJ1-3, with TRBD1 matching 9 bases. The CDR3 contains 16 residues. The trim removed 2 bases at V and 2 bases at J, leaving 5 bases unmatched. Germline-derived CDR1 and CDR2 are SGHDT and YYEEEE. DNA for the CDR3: TGTGCCAGCAGCTTTCAACAGGGGGCGGCTGGAAACACCATATATTTT. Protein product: CASSFQQGAAGNTIYF.

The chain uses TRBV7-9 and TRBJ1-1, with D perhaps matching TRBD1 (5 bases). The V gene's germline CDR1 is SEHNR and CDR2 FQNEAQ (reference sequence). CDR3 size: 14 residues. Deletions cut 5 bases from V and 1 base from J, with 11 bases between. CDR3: CASSMRQGNTEAFF. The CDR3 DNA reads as TGTGCCAGCAGCATGCGGCAGGGGAACACTGAAGCTTTCTTT.

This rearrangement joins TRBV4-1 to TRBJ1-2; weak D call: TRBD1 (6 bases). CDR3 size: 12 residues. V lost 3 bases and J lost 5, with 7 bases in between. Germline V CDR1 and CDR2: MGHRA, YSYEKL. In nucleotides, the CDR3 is TGCGCCAGCAGCCAGGGGACATATGGCTACACCTTC. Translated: CASSQGTYGYTF.

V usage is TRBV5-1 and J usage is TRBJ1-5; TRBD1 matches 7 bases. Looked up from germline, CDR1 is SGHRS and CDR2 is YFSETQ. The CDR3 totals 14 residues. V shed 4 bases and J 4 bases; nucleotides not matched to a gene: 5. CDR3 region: CASSRQGGNQPQHF. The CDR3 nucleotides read TGCGCCAGCAGCCGACAGGGCGGAAATCAGCCCCAGCATTTT.